The clone carrying this T cell receptor beta chain has more than one count but fewer than ten. Its antigen is as yet unknown. The germline CDR1 and CDR2 sequences are MNHNY and SVGAGI (reference sequence). V was trimmed by 7 bases and J by 8 bases, leaving 12 bases between them. The CDR3 extends over 13 amino acids. All donors were healthy Caucasians. The data originate from a study of identical twins. Overall study results and limits: Compared with unrelated sharing, twin-shared out-of-frame alpha sequences had more low-probability sequences.

TCRdb analysed the 5' RACE reads with MiXCR anew, one entry per CDR3 protein. The sample consists of fewer than 250,000 distinct CDR3 sequences, around 7.6% of them appearing once. The sample was also linked to a second study, of yellow fever vaccine responses in identical twins. That source notes: Reported findings indicate that twins' vaccine T cell responses seemed partially convergent, partially personalized.

The receptor's source is a woman between 18 and 29 years old in good health. The V and J genes are TRBV6-6 and TRBJ1-6; D gene uncertain. The sample was CD8+ T cells sorted from blood. CDR3 sequence: CASTQAVDSPLHF. Written as DNA, the CDR3 is TGTGCCAGCACTCAGGCAGTGGATTCACCCCTCCACTTT.